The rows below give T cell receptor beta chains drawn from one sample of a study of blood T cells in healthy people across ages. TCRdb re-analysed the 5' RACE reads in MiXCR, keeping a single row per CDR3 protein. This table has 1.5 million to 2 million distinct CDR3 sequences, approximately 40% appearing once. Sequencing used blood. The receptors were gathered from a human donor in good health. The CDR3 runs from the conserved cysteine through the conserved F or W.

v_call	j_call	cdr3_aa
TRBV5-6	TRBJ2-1	CASSFRGSHEQFF
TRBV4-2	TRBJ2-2	CASSQGAANTGELFF
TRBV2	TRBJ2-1	CASRTAGNEQFF
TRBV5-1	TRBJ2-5	CASSLEDRDAETQYF
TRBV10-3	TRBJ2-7	CAINGQRDTEPYEQYF
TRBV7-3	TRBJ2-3	CAGSFGGTSTDTQYF
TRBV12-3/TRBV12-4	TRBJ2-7	CASSATGAISYEQYF
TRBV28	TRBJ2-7	CVSSSHTLGASPEYEQYF
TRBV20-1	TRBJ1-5	CSASDAGGVSNQPQHF
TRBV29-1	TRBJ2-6	CSVESPGAGANVLTF
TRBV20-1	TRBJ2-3	CSARSGGTRETDTQYF
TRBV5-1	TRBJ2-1	CASSLAVAGAYNEQFF
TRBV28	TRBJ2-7	CASSLGLALNEQYF
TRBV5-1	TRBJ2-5	CASSLFVGETQYF
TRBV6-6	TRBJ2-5	CASSRPSGKEETQYF
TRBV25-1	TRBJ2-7	CASSRQSSGQGESYEQYF
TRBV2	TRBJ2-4	CASSEWVTQQYF
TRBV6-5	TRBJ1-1	CASSYERGRNTEAFF
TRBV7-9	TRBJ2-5	CASSHRGEEQETQYF
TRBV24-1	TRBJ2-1	CATSDRTGGHFNEQFF